The TCR beta chain described here comes from a study of T cell responses to AZD1222 COVID-19 vaccine. Points from the study as a whole: At baseline, just five to seven AZD1222 recipients tested seropositive. Clonal diversity may have been underestimated, and the donors were mostly white British, with more females than males.

Assay used: immunoSEQ multiplex PCR; TCRdb lists only in-frame clones, some missing. The repertoire holds about 140,000 clones, around 90% seen once, with around 3.3% in the top ten. Germline CDR1 is MNHNY and CDR2 is SVGAGI (reference sequence). The CDR3 consists of 15 residues. V was clipped by 4 bases and J by 0 bases, with 10 bases between them. As regards this clone: The target antigen is unknown.

Sequenced here: peripheral blood, sampled on day 0 of AZD1222 vaccination. This TCR derives from an adult in good health. V gene TRBV6-6 combines with J gene TRBJ1-5; D gene unclear. In DNA form, the CDR3 reads TGTGCCAGCAGTTTCAATCAGGATAGCAATCAGCCCCAGCATTTT. Translation gives CASSFNQDSNQPQHF.